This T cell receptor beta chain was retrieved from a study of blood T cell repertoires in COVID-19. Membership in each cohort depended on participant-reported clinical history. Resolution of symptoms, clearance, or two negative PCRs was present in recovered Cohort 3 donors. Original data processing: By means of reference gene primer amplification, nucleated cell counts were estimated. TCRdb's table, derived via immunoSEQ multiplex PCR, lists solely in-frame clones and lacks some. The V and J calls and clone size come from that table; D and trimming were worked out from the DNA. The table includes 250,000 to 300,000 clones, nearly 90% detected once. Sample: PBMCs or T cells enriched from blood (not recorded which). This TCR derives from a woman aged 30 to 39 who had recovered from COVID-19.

CDR3 residues: CASSKSIAGETGELFF. The CDR3 DNA is TGCGCCAGCAGCAAGTCCATAGCGGGAGAAACCGGGGAGCTGTTTTTT. The V and J genes are TRBV5-1 and TRBJ2-2, with 9 bases that match TRBD2. The CDR3 has 16 residues. V lost 4 bases and J lost 5; bases outside the gene matches: 9. The germline gives CDR1 SGHRS, CDR2 YFSETQ.